Listed below are T cell receptor beta chains from one sample, sequenced in a study of low-dose radiotherapy and immunotherapy resistance in tumors. TCRdb re-derived calls from the reads in MiXCR, one entry per CDR3 protein. The sample contains 30,000 or so distinct CDR3 sequences, approximately 49% of which appear only once. The input for sequencing was PBMCs, taken after low-dose radiotherapy plus immunotherapy. The receptors here all came from a male donor with gallbladder cancer. The CDR3 runs from the conserved cysteine through the conserved F or W. D genes are given only for firm matches. Clone size is stated in some rows and not others, as once, few, many or a class when expanded.

d_call j_call v_call clone_size cdr3_nt cdr3_aa
. TRBJ1-2 TRBV19 many TGTGCCAGTAGACCGGGGGCTTTGGAGGGCTACACCTTC CASRPGALEGYTF
TRBD2 TRBJ2-7 TRBV6-2/TRBV6-3 . TGTGCCAGCAGATATGAGACTAGCGGGAGGGCCCACGAGCAGTACTTC CASRYETSGRAHEQYF
. TRBJ1-3 TRBV29-1 . TGCAGCGTTGAGTCGGGCAGCCAAGGAAACACCATATATTTT CSVESGSQGNTIYF
. TRBJ1-1 TRBV5-6 medium-sized TGTGCCAGCATCCTGGCGGGTGACACTGAAGCTTTCTTT CASILAGDTEAFF
TRBD2 TRBJ2-5 TRBV27 many TGTGCCAGCAACCATCGCGCGGGAGGGTACCAAGAGACCCAGTACTTC CASNHRAGGYQETQYF
TRBD2 TRBJ2-1 TRBV5-4 . TGTGCCAGCACCCCCGGGACTAGCGGGAGGGCAGGCGAGCAGTTCTTC CASTPGTSGRAGEQFF
. TRBJ2-5 TRBV7-9 . TGTGCCAGCAGCTTAGACGGAGAGACCCAGTACTTC CASSLDGETQYF
. TRBJ2-4 TRBV20-1 many TGCAGTGCTAGAGACGACGGCGCCAAAAACATTCAGTACTTC CSARDDGAKNIQYF
. TRBJ2-4 TRBV5-1 many TGCGCCAGCCCGAAGGGGGGCGGGCGATTAGCCAAAAACATTCAGTACTTC CASPKGGGRLAKNIQYF
TRBD1 TRBJ2-2 TRBV28 . TGTGCCAGCAGGGGGAGGACAGGGGAAATCACCGGGGAGCTGTTTTTT CASRGRTGEITGELFF
TRBD2 TRBJ2-7 TRBV10-1 . TGTGCCAGCAGCCTACCGGGACTAGCTCGTCGCGAGCAGTACTTC CASSLPGLARREQYF
. TRBJ2-2 TRBV15 . . CATSSAPGQARRELFFF
. TRBJ1-1 TRBV4-2 . TGTGCCAGCAGCTCTTCGGATGCCGCCAGGGTAGCTTTCTTT CASSSSDAARVAFF
. TRBJ1-1 TRBV28 . TGTGCCAGCACCAAATCTCGCGGGTCGGGGAGCACTGAAGCTTTCTTT CASTKSRGSGSTEAFF
TRBD1 TRBJ2-1 TRBV29-1 few TGCAGCGCCCTTAGCCGGGACAGACCCTACAATGAGCAGTTCTTC CSALSRDRPYNEQFF
. TRBJ2-4 TRBV11-2 . TGTGCCAGCAGCTTAGATCGCCCGGGATTAGCCAAAAACATTCAGTACTTC CASSLDRPGLAKNIQYF
. TRBJ2-5 TRBV2 . TGTGCCAGCAGATCCGACAGATTAGAGACCCAGTACTTC CASRSDRLETQYF
. TRBJ1-4 TRBV5-1 . TGCGCCAGCAGCTTGGCGCCCGGTGAAAAACTGTTTTTT CASSLAPGEKLFF
. TRBJ2-3 TRBV7-2 . TGTGCCAGCAGCGCAGGACCCACAGATACGCAGTATTTT CASSAGPTDTQYF
TRBD1 TRBJ2-7 TRBV5-4 . TGTGCCAGCAGCCTGCCTCCGGGACAGGCATTCTACGAGCAGTACTTC CASSLPPGQAFYEQYF
. TRBJ1-5 TRBV3-1 . TGTGCCAGCAGCCAAGATGGGGGAGCGCCCCAGCCCCAGCATTTT CASSQDGGAPQPQHF
. TRBJ2-1 TRBV11-2 . TGTGCCAGCAGCCCTCGGCAGGGGAAATACAATGAGCAGTTCTTC CASSPRQGKYNEQFF
TRBD1 TRBJ2-1 TRBV20-1 . TGCAGTGCTAGAAAGGGACAGGGAGTCGGCAATGAGCAGTTCTTC CSARKGQGVGNEQFF
. TRBJ1-1 TRBV6-6 . TGTGCCAGCAGTTACGAAGGCGCTGAAGCTTTCTTT CASSYEGAEAFF
TRBD2 TRBJ2-1 TRBV29-1 . TGCAGCGTTGGGGGTCGGGGAGGACTAGCACCCAATGAGCAGTTCTTC CSVGGRGGLAPNEQFF
. TRBJ2-6 TRBV5-4 . TGTGCCAGCGGGAGGGGGGTACAAGCTGGGGCCAACGTCCTGACTTTC CASGRGVQAGANVLTF
. TRBJ2-2 TRBV6-2/TRBV6-3 . . CASSYSSFTGELFFFFFF
. TRBJ1-1 TRBV20-1 . TGCAGTGCTATGCCGGAAGCTTTCTTT CSAMPEAFF
TRBD2 TRBJ2-3 TRBV19 once TGTGCCAGTAGCACTACGACTAGCGGACGTGTAGATACGCAGTATTTT CASSTTTSGRVDTQYF
. TRBJ1-6 TRBV6-5 . TGTGCCAGCGGGGGCAGACTCAACTATAATTCACCCCTCCACTTT CASGGRLNYNSPLHF
. TRBJ2-1 TRBV7-2 few TGTGCCAGCAGCTTAGCCGATGAGCAGTTCTTC CASSLADEQFF
. TRBJ2-7 TRBV28 large TGTGCCAGCCACAGGCCCCCGGAGACCTTAACGGTCGAGCAGTACTTC CASHRPPETLTVEQYF
TRBD2 TRBJ2-7 TRBV2 . TGTGCCAGCAGAAGCGGGAGTGACAACGAGCAGTACTTC CASRSGSDNEQYF
TRBD2 TRBJ2-1 TRBV29-1 medium-sized TGCAGCGTGGCCGGGACTAGCGGGAGGGGAAACAATGAGCAGTTCTTC CSVAGTSGRGNNEQFF
TRBD2 TRBJ2-3 TRBV3-1 many TGTGCCAGCAGCCTCGCGGGGGGGGCAGATACGCAGTATTTT CASSLAGGADTQYF
TRBD1 TRBJ1-3 TRBV27 . TGTGCCAGCAGTTCCTGGACAGGGGTTGGCTCTGGAAACACCATATATTTT CASSSWTGVGSGNTIYF
TRBD2 TRBJ2-1 TRBV2 . TGTGCCAGCAGTGAAGCGGGGCTAGCGGGCTGGAATGAGCAGTTCTTC CASSEAGLAGWNEQFF
. TRBJ2-2 TRBV24-1 medium-sized TGTGCCACCAGTGAGGGCAGGCTATCGAACACCGGGGAGCTGTTTTTT CATSEGRLSNTGELFF
. TRBJ1-1 TRBV12-3/TRBV12-4 . TGTGCCAGCAGCTTAGGGGGGGCGCGGAATCCTGGCACTGAAGCTTTCTTT CASSLGGARNPGTEAFF
. TRBJ2-7 TRBV29-1 many TGCAGCGTTGTCCCCACCGTTGGTGAGCAGTACTTC CSVVPTVGEQYF
. TRBJ2-7 TRBV2 many TGTGCCAGCAGTGAAGGGCAGTACGAGCAGTACTTC CASSEGQYEQYF
. TRBJ2-7 TRBV5-1 many TGCGCCAGCAGCTTGGTGGGGACCTACGAGCAGTACTTC CASSLVGTYEQYF
. TRBJ2-1 TRBV18 . TGTGCCAGCTCACCACGGGGGGGGCCCAGAGACCCCTTATACAATGAGCAGTTCTTC CASSPRGGPRDPLYNEQFF
. TRBJ1-1 TRBV27 . TGTGCCAGCAGTTTCGGGACACCGAACACTGAAGCTTTCTTT CASSFGTPNTEAFF
TRBD1 TRBJ1-4 TRBV12-3/TRBV12-4 many TGTGCCAGCAGCAACCGACAGGGCCGGGCTGAAAAACTGTTTTTT CASSNRQGRAEKLFF
TRBD1 TRBJ1-5 TRBV27 . TGTGCCAGCAGTCCCAAGGGGGCAAATCAGCCCCAGCATTTT CASSPKGANQPQHF
. TRBJ1-2 TRBV3-1 many TGTGCCAGCAGCCCCACAAAAGACTATGGCTACACCTTC CASSPTKDYGYTF
TRBD2 TRBJ2-5 TRBV7-2 many TGTGCCAGCAGCTCCCGACTAGCGGGGATGGAGACCCAGTACTTC CASSSRLAGMETQYF
TRBD1 TRBJ2-3 TRBV27 . TGTGCCAGCAGTTTACGGGACAGCAACACAGATACGCAGTATTTT CASSLRDSNTDTQYF
TRBD2 TRBJ2-7 TRBV20-1 many TGCAGTGCTGCGTTAGCGGGAGGGCCGTACGAGCAGTACTTC CSAALAGGPYEQYF
TRBD1 TRBJ2-1 TRBV4-3 . TGCGCCAGCAGCCAAGGCAGAACCGGGACAGCGTACAATGAGCAGTTCTTC CASSQGRTGTAYNEQFF
. TRBJ2-1 TRBV12-3/TRBV12-4 . TGTGCCAGCAGTTTGGCACAAGTAGATGAGCAGTTCTTC CASSLAQVDEQFF
TRBD1 TRBJ2-7 TRBV4-2 many TGTGCCAGCAGCCAAGTCGGGCAGGGGGCCGGCGAGCAGTACTTC CASSQVGQGAGEQYF
TRBD2 TRBJ2-7 TRBV5-4 few TGTGCCAGCAGCTTGGGGGCAGCCAGAGCGGGGTCCTACGAGCAGTACTTC CASSLGAARAGSYEQYF
TRBD1 TRBJ1-4 TRBV5-1 . TGCGCCAGCAGCTTGGATTCCCACAGGGGGAATGAAAAACTGTTTTTT CASSLDSHRGNEKLFF
TRBD1 TRBJ2-1 TRBV18 once TGTGCCAGCTCACCAGGGACAGGGATCGCCTACAATGAGCAGTTCTTC CASSPGTGIAYNEQFF
. TRBJ1-6 TRBV6-2/TRBV6-3 . TGTGCCAGCAGTGGAGATACTGCACCCCTCCACTTT CASSGDTAPLHF
. TRBJ2-1 TRBV6-6 medium-sized TGTGCCAGCAGTTACTTAGGGAGTTACGGGCAGTTCTTC CASSYLGSYGQFF
. TRBJ1-2 TRBV3-1 . TGTGCCAGCAGCCAACTCTATGGCTACACCTTC CASSQLYGYTF